What follows is one T cell receptor beta chain and its context. As yet, its antigen is unknown. CDR1 and CDR2 from the germline V gene are LNHNV and YYDKDF (reference sequence). V shed 5 bases and J shed 4 bases, with 8 bases lying between them. There are 12 residues in the CDR3. Assay: immunoSEQ multiplex PCR; the TCRdb copy retains only in-frame clones and omits some. The sample holds more than 550,000 clones, about nine tenths seen once. The data are from a study of shared clonotypes between healthy human individuals. Study background: Each donor had three CD4 naive, three CD4 memory, two CD8 naive and one CD8 memory plate. Study-level findings and limits: For naive CD4 cells, roughly 4.6% of clonotypes were shared across a few donors.

This chain links TRBV15 with TRBJ1-1, with a weak D call TRBD1 (5 bases). The sequencing sample was made of memory CD8+ T cells from PBMCs. Subset denoted: CD45RO+ cells pooled with CCR7-negative TemRA cells. The sequence was obtained from a young man in good health. Some clones in this sample may be carry-over from other donors' samples. The CDR3 spells CATSPGSTEAFF. The CDR3 nucleotides are TGTGCCACCAGCCCAGGGAGCACTGAAGCTTTCTTT.